This entry lists 22 T cell receptor beta chains sequenced from one sample in a study of cytomegalovirus exposure and HLA in healthy donors. The PCR contained 60 Vbeta and 13 Jbeta primers. Only in-frame clones appear in the TCRdb table, and some are missing; sequencing was by immunoSEQ multiplex PCR. The sample has about 140,000 clones, about 85% seen once. The sample was PBMCs. The receptor set was obtained from a female donor in good health and CMV-seronegative.

The chain couples TRBV28 to TRBJ1-4, with D possibly matching TRBD1 (5 bases). The V end was cut by 5 bases, the J end by 6 bases, with 10 bases between. Germline V lookup: CDR1 MDHEN, CDR2 SYDVKM. The CDR3 contains 13 residues. CDR3 bases: TGTGCCAGCAGTGGGTGGACACATGAAAAACTGTTTTTT. Amino acids: CASSGWTHEKLFF. The variable domain in full, completed from reference TRBV28 and TRBJ1-4, reads DVKVTQSSRYLVKRTGEKVFLECVQDMDHENMFWYRQDPGLGLRLIYFSYDVKMKEKGDIPEGYSVSREKKERFSLILESASTNQTSMYLCASSGWTHEKLFFGSGTQLSVL.

V gene TRBV7-2 combines with J gene TRBJ1-3, with D hard to call. V lost 3 bases, J lost 0 bases, and 12 bases lay in between. Germline-derived CDR1 and CDR2 are SGHTA and FQGNSA. This CDR3 spans 16 amino acids. The CDR3 protein is CASSFSPGYSGNTIYF. The CDR3 bases are TGTGCCAGCAGCTTTTCACCGGGGTACTCTGGAAACACCATATATTTT.

V and J are TRBV9 and TRBJ1-1, with D uncertain. This CDR3 spans 14 amino acids. The germline V and J ends were trimmed by 0 bases and 5 bases, with 11 bases remaining between them. CDR1 SGDLS and CDR2 YYNGEE come from the germline V gene. CDR3 DNA sequence: TGTGCCAGCAGCGTAGGAGGATACGCGACTGAAGCTTTCTTT. Translating it yields CASSVGGYATEAFF.

V gene TRBV2 combines with J gene TRBJ2-2; TRBD1 or TRBD2 may be the D gene (5 bases each). Trimming stripped 5 bases from V and 8 bases from J, with 21 bases between. The CDR3 has 16 amino acids. Germline CDR1 and CDR2: SNHLY and FYNNEI. The CDR3 region is CASSQEGQAIGGELFF. CDR3 bases: TGTGCCAGCAGTCAAGAGGGGCAGGCAATAGGGGGGGAGCTGTTTTTT.

The rearrangement links TRBV30 to TRBJ1-4, with a tentative D call TRBD1 (5 bases). Germline V lookup: CDR1 GTSNPN, CDR2 SVGIG (reference sequence). The CDR3 contains 14 residues. V gave up 4 bases and J gave up 2 bases, with 11 bases separating them. The CDR3 region is CAWTLGGTNEKLFF. The CDR3 DNA is TGTGCCTGGACCCTGGGGGGGACTAATGAAAAACTGTTTTTT.

This clone was recorded once. V is TRBV6-5 and J is TRBJ2-1; TRBD2 agrees at 7 bases. CDR1 is MNHEY and CDR2 is SVGAGI in the germline V gene. Unmatched junction bases numbered 13, after V lost 9 bases and J lost 8 bases. This CDR3 spans 14 amino acids. DNA for the CDR3: TGTGCCAGTCGCCGGGCGGGAGAGGACGATGAGCAGTTCTTC. Its protein is CASRRAGEDDEQFF.

For this clone: Other DNA sequences from this sample encode an identical CDR3 as well. V usage is TRBV11-1 and J usage is TRBJ1-1; no clear D gene. Germline V gene sequence: CDR1 SGHAT, CDR2 FQDESV (reference sequence). Between the trimmed V and J ends, which lost 1 base and 4 bases, there was a span of 7 bases. This CDR3 is 13 amino acids long. DNA for the CDR3: TGTGCCAGCAGCTTAGACCGGGGCACTGAAGCTTTCTTT. Protein sequence: CASSLDRGTEAFF. Based on the CDR3 plus reference TRBV11-1 and TRBJ1-1, the full variable domain is EAEVAQSPRYKITEKSQAVAFWCDPISGHATLYWYRQILGQGPELLVQFQDESVVDDSQLPKDRFSAERLKGVDSTLKIQPAELGDSAMYLCASSLDRGTEAFFGQGTRLTVV.

This chain links TRBV19 with TRBJ2-1, with TRBD1 matching over 10 bases. V lost 5 bases to trimming and J lost 1 base; unmatched junction nucleotides: 11. CDR3 length equals 18 residues. The germline V gene encodes CDR1 LNHDA and CDR2 SQIVND (reference sequence). This CDR3 reads CASSLGQGGSKSYNEQFF. The CDR3 nucleotides read TGTGCCAGTAGTTTAGGACAGGGGGGTTCTAAATCCTACAATGAGCAGTTCTTC.

The CDR3 DNA reads TGTGCCAGCAGTTTATCGAGCTACAGGCCCTTGGAGCAGTACTTC. Protein: CASSLSSYRPLEQYF. The V call is TRBV27, the J call TRBJ2-7, with D possibly being TRBD1 (5 bases). The CDR3 loop spans 15 amino acids. With 0 bases removed from V and 7 bases from J, the gap between germline ends came to 16 bases. The germline gives CDR1 MNHEY, CDR2 SMNVEV (reference sequence).

V gene TRBV30 combines with J gene TRBJ2-1; 11 bases match TRBD2. The germline V gene has CDR1 GTSNPN and CDR2 SVGIG (reference sequence). This CDR3 is 15 amino acids long. Trimming removed 0 bases from V and 4 bases from J; junction bases left unmatched: 2. CDR3 sequence (DNA): TGTGCCTGGAGTGTAACTAGCGGGGGTTACAATGAGCAGTTCTTC. It translates to CAWSVTSGGYNEQFF.

This clone was counted once. This chain connects TRBV5-6 to TRBJ2-1, with unresolved D. V was shortened by 2 bases and J by 4 bases, with 7 bases between the two germline ends. Germline lookup yields CDR1 SGHDT and CDR2 YYEEEE. The CDR3 runs to 13 residues. CDR3 sequence: CASSLRGYNEQFF. As DNA, the CDR3 is TGTGCCAGCAGCTTAAGAGGTTACAATGAGCAGTTCTTC.

The chain uses TRBV5-6 and TRBJ2-2; no firm D call. Germline V gene lookup returns CDR1 SGHDT and CDR2 YYEEEE. V lost 0 bases to trimming and J lost 7 bases, with 10 bases between them. The CDR3 consists of 14 residues. DNA of the CDR3: TGTGCCAGCAGCTTGGGTAGCTGGAGCGGGGAGCTGTTTTTT. This gives the protein CASSLGSWSGELFF.

The chain carries TRBV13 and TRBJ1-1, with D unresolved. CDR1 is PRHDT and CDR2 is FYEKMQ in the germline V gene (reference sequence). V lost 1 base to trimming and J lost 2 bases, with 11 bases between them. The CDR3 length is 15 residues. The CDR3, as DNA: TGTGCCAGCAGCTTAGACCGAGGCAGAAACACTGAAGCTTTCTTT. Protein sequence: CASSLDRGRNTEAFF.

The rearrangement uses TRBV28 and TRBJ2-7, with D perhaps matching TRBD2 (6 bases). Between the trimmed V and J ends, which lost 2 bases and 2 bases, there was a span of 13 bases. This CDR3 comprises 15 residues. In germline, CDR1 is MDHEN, CDR2 SYDVKM. The CDR3 loop is CASSLGFGGTYEQYF. CDR3 DNA sequence: TGTGCCAGCAGTTTAGGGTTCGGGGGTACCTACGAGCAGTACTTC. Full variable domain (outside the CDR3, taken from reference TRBV28 and TRBJ2-7): DVKVTQSSRYLVKRTGEKVFLECVQDMDHENMFWYRQDPGLGLRLIYFSYDVKMKEKGDIPEGYSVSREKKERFSLILESASTNQTSMYLCASSLGFGGTYEQYFGPGTRLTVT.

The chain carries TRBV2 and TRBJ2-2, with D possibly being TRBD2 (6 bases). Trimming took off 5 bases at V and 6 bases at J, with 13 bases between the two ends. Germline V gene data show CDR1 as SNHLY and CDR2 as FYNNEI. The CDR3 has 14 amino acids. This chain's CDR3 is CASSREWGAGELFF. The CDR3 DNA sequence: TGTGCCAGCAGTAGGGAGTGGGGGGCCGGGGAGCTGTTTTTT. The full variable domain, with the rest looked up from reference TRBV2 and TRBJ2-2, is EPEVTQTPSHQVTQMGQEVILRCVPISNHLYFYWYRQILGQKVEFLVSFYNNEISEKSEIFDDQFSVERPDGSNFTLKIRSTKLEDSAMYFCASSREWGAGELFFGEGSRLTVL.

The chain carries TRBV27 and TRBJ1-3; no firm D call. The CDR3 length is 14 residues. Per the germline V gene, CDR1 is MNHEY and CDR2 is SMNVEV (reference sequence). Between the trimmed V and J ends, which lost 5 bases and 8 bases, there was a span of 16 bases. The CDR3 sequence is CASSTRRLGDTIYF. The CDR3 region has the DNA TGTGCCAGCAGTACTCGACGTCTCGGGGACACCATATATTTT.

This clone has more than one count but fewer than ten. The chain combines TRBV30 with TRBJ1-6, with D possibly matching TRBD1 (5 bases). The V end was cut by 7 bases, the J end by 10 bases, with 20 bases between. The CDR3 is 14 amino acids. The germline CDR1 and CDR2 sequences are GTSNPN and SVGIG (reference sequence). CDR3 loop: CASRGGVQGSPLHF. In nucleotides, the CDR3 is TGTGCCTCCCGGGGGGGGGTTCAGGGATCACCCCTCCACTTT.

The V call is TRBV14, the J call TRBJ1-1, with a tentative D call TRBD1 (6 bases). Germline V gene data show CDR1 as SGHDN and CDR2 as FVKESK. The CDR3 has 13 residues. Trimming cost V 4 bases and J 2 bases, with 8 bases left between them. The CDR3 protein is CASSLGANTEAFF. The DNA of the CDR3 is TGTGCCAGCAGCCTGGGGGCTAACACTGAAGCTTTCTTT.

V and J are TRBV7-2 and TRBJ1-5; 7 bases are a match to TRBD1. The CDR3 covers 15 residues. The trim removed 5 bases at V and 2 bases at J, leaving 6 bases unmatched. Germline V CDR1 and CDR2: SGHTA, FQGNSA. Written as DNA, the CDR3 is TGTGCCAGCAGCCCGCGGACAGGTCGCAATCAGCCCCAGCATTTT. Translated, it gives CASSPRTGRNQPQHF.

This clone was seen more than once but under ten times. CDR3 bases: TGTGCCAGCAGCTATAACAGGGGCGAGGCCACAGATACGCAGTATTTT. As protein: CASSYNRGEATDTQYF. The J gene is TRBJ2-3, the V gene TRBV5-6; 7 bases fit TRBD1. In germline, CDR1 is SGHDT, CDR2 YYEEEE. V dropped 3 bases and J dropped 2; count of bases not matched to a gene: 9. This CDR3 comprises 16 residues.

The chain carries TRBV15 and TRBJ1-1, with D possibly matching TRBD1 (6 bases). This CDR3 has 15 residues. V was pared by 1 base and J by 5 bases, with 14 bases between. In germline, CDR1 is LNHNV, CDR2 YYDKDF (reference sequence). CDR3 protein: CATSRGGQATTEAFF. As DNA, the CDR3 is TGTGCCACCAGCAGAGGGGGGCAGGCTACGACTGAAGCTTTCTTT.

This chain links TRBV2 with TRBJ1-4, with 7 nucleotides matching TRBD1. V gave up 3 bases and J gave up 0 bases; unmatched junction bases: 1. CDR3 size: 15 residues. CDR1 and CDR2 from the germline V gene are SNHLY and FYNNEI. In nucleotides, the CDR3 is TGTGCCAGCAGTGAGGGGACAGCAACTAATGAAAAACTGTTTTTT. Translated: CASSEGTATNEKLFF.